This is a list of T cell receptor beta chains from one sample in a study of vaccination and CD4 T cells after COVID-19. TCRdb processed the PCR reads anew with MiXCR; each CDR3 protein has one entry. Of approximately 12,000 distinct CDR3 sequences in the sample, roughly two thirds were seen once. Their antigens are not known. The sequencing here drew on CD4+ T cells from blood, cultured in vitro, taken before SARS-CoV-2 vaccination. These receptors were taken from a human donor who had recovered from COVID-19. CDR3s include the opening cysteine and the closing phenylalanine or tryptophan. Each record gives: CDR3 length, V gene, clone size, J gene, D gene, CDR3 DNA, CDR3 protein. D genes are given only for firm matches. Some rows mark clone size as missing; the rest say once, few, many or name a class of expanded clone.

16,TRBV11-2,.,TRBJ2-7,TRBD2,TGTGCCAGCATCCCAGGATCCCCTAGCGGGAGTTACGAGCAGTACTTC,CASIPGSPSGSYEQYF
13,TRBV19,.,TRBJ1-1,TRBD1,TGTGCCAGTGGGACAGCCATGAACACTGAAGCTTTCTTT,CASGTAMNTEAFF
12,TRBV20-1,.,TRBJ1-1,TRBD1,TGCAGTGCTAGAGCCGGGACAGGGGGAGCTTTCTTT,CSARAGTGGAFF
14,TRBV19,few,TRBJ1-3,.,TGTGCCAGTAGAGGGCAGGGCCCTGGAAACACCATATATTTT,CASRGQGPGNTIYF
14,TRBV30,.,TRBJ1-6,.,TGTGCCTGGAGTGTACCGGGGGGAAATTCACCCCTCCACTTT,CAWSVPGGNSPLHF
15,TRBV7-2,.,TRBJ1-6,TRBD1,TGTGCCAGCACCCTAGGTTTCAGGGGGTGGTCACCCCTCCACTTT,CASTLGFRGWSPLHF
15,TRBV7-3,.,TRBJ2-5,TRBD2,TGTGCCAGCAGCTTGGCGGGAGTTTCCCAAGAGACCCAGTACTTC,CASSLAGVSQETQYF
15,TRBV27,.,TRBJ2-3,.,TGTGCCAGCAGTCCCTGGACAGAACGCACAGATACGCAGTATTTT,CASSPWTERTDTQYF
14,TRBV5-4,medium-sized,TRBJ2-7,.,TGTGCCAGCAGCCCCCAGCAGGCCCCGGGCGAGCAGTACTTC,CASSPQQAPGEQYF
13,TRBV20-1,once,TRBJ2-5,.,TGCAGTGCTTCCGGACAGCTTCAAGAGACCCAGTACTTC,CSASGQLQETQYF
14,TRBV10-3,medium-sized,TRBJ1-3,.,TGTGCCACCCGGGACACAGGTCCTGGAAACACCATATATTTT,CATRDTGPGNTIYF
14,TRBV2,few,TRBJ1-5,.,TGTGCCAGCAGTGACGTCCTTAGCAATCAGCCCCAGCATTTT,CASSDVLSNQPQHF
13,TRBV20-1,.,TRBJ1-5,.,TGCAGTGCTAGGAGGGACTCCCCTCAGCCCCAGCATTTT,CSARRDSPQPQHF
13,TRBV7-9,.,TRBJ1-2,.,TGTGCCAGCAGCTTAATTGGCAGCTATGGCTACACCTTC,CASSLIGSYGYTF
14,TRBV7-2,.,TRBJ1-6,.,TGTGCCAGCAGCTTAGGCAGGCTTGATTCACCCCTCCACTTT,CASSLGRLDSPLHF